These 14 T cell receptor beta chains came from one sample sequenced in a study of tumor-infiltrating lymphocytes in primary liver carcinoma. TCR beta cDNA was reverse-transcribed from about 500 ng of total RNA. The reaction used a constant-region primer and ProtoScript II reverse transcriptase. Libraries covering TCR beta were generated through three nested multiplex PCR rounds (using a slightly modified ARM-PCR). A C-beta reverse primer and TRBV1-TRBV30 forward primers served in each of the first two PCR rounds, at ten to eleven cycles apiece. TCRdb reprocessed the multiplex PCR reads with MiXCR, giving one entry per CDR3 protein. Of just over 300,000 distinct CDR3 sequences listed, more than 55% are singletons. Unsorted whole blood yielded the blood RNA, and germline DNA was also extracted. The sequencing sample was made of peripheral blood. These receptors originate from a woman in her 30s with primary liver carcinoma and hepatitis B virus infection.

This clonotype was seen ten or more times. The chain uses TRBV5-6 and TRBJ2-5; 7 bases are shared with TRBD1. Germline V gene lookup returns CDR1 SGHDT and CDR2 YYEEEE. V lost 5 bases and J lost 6; bases outside the gene matches: 10. The CDR3 runs 14 residues. The CDR3 nucleotides are TGTGCCAGCAGAACCCTCGACAGGGCTAAGACCCAGTACTTC. Its protein is CASRTLDRAKTQYF.

To note about this clonotype: Germline is not matched at one junction end, which may reflect a read error. This chain uses TRBV11-2 with TRBJ2-4, with no clear D. Germline CDR1 is SGHAT and CDR2 is FQNNGV. This CDR3 region has 14 residues. CDR3 sequence (DNA): TGTGCCGGCAGCTTAGATCAAGTTTCGGGCATTCAGTACTTC. This sequence encodes CAGSLDQVSGIQYF.

The sample holds a few counts of this clonotype. V gene TRBV6-6 combines with J gene TRBJ1-2; D perhaps matches TRBD1 (5 bases). V lost 6 bases and J 1 base, leaving 9 bases between the germline ends. CDR3 length equals 13 residues. Per the germline V gene, CDR1 is MNHNY and CDR2 is SVGAGI (reference sequence). CDR3 in DNA: TGTGCCAGCAGGGGACGGAATAACTATGGCTACACCTTC. Translating gives CASRGRNNYGYTF.

Comment on this clonotype: With a much larger clone just one base away, this may be a read error. This rearrangement joins TRBV6-2 or TRBV6-3 to TRBJ2-3; D might be TRBD1 or TRBD2, each matching 5 bases. The CDR3 is 13 amino acids. The germline gives CDR1 MNHEY, CDR2 SVGEGT. The CDR3 loop is CASKERPTGTQYF. The CDR3 DNA reads as TGTGCCAGCAAGGAGCGGCCTACAGGTACGCAGTATTTT.

A word on this clonotype: One end of the junction varies from germline; a read error may be responsible. The CDR3: CASGHSSGAYNEQSF. The DNA for the CDR3 is TGCGCCAGCGGCCATTCTAGCGGGGCTTACAATGAGCAGTCCTTC. This chain uses TRBV4-3 with TRBJ2-1; 9 nucleotides agree with TRBD2. Germline lookup yields CDR1 LGHNA and CDR2 YSLEER. The CDR3 has 15 amino acids.

This clonotype showed up many times. The genes are TRBV4-1 and TRBJ2-7; 13 bases map to TRBD2. From germline, CDR1 is MGHRA and CDR2 YSYEKL. The junction had 4 bases not matched to a gene; V was cut back by 1 base and J by 1 base. This CDR3 spans 17 amino acids. In DNA form, the CDR3 reads TGCGCCAGCAGCCAAGTTGGGACTAGCGGGATATCCTACGAGCAGTACTTC. This codes for CASSQVGTSGISYEQYF.

A word on this clonotype: This sequence may be a read error, since a much larger clone differs from it by one base. A read error is likely, as this CDR3 ends without the conserved phenylalanine or tryptophan. This rearrangement joins TRBV29-1 to TRBJ1-5; D remains ambiguous. There are 13 residues in the CDR3. Germline V gene sequence: CDR1 SQVTM, CDR2 ANQGSEA. The V gene lost 2 bases and the J gene lost 7 bases, with 12 bases spanning the gap. This CDR3 reads CSVESAGGQPQHL. The CDR3 DNA reads TGCAGCGTTGAATCCGCAGGCGGGCAGCCCCAGCATCTT.

This clonotype appeared a single time. The V gene is TRBV7-3, the J gene TRBJ1-3; TRBD1 is a possible D gene (6 bases). The germline gives CDR1 SGHTA, CDR2 FQGTGA. This CDR3 comprises 17 residues. V shed 3 bases and J shed 0 bases, with 15 bases lying between them. In DNA, the CDR3 is TGTGCCAGCAGCTTGAGGCCCTCGGGGGCCTCTGGAAACACCATATATTTT. This codes for CASSLRPSGASGNTIYF.

Concerning this clonotype: A read error may explain this, as a much larger clone is one base away. No conserved phenylalanine or tryptophan ends this CDR3, so it is likely a read error. This chain uses TRBV6-1 with TRBJ2-2, with D possibly matching TRBD1 (6 bases). The CDR3 loop spans 15 amino acids. V was shortened by 2 bases and J by 4 bases, with 11 bases between the two germline ends. Germline V gene data show CDR1 as MNHNS and CDR2 as SASEGT. The CDR3: CASSEQGRSTGELFL. The DNA of the CDR3 is TGTGCCAGCAGTGAACAGGGGAGAAGCACCGGGGAGCTGTTTTTG.

This chain joins TRBV12-3 or TRBV12-4 and TRBJ2-1; 13 bases match TRBD2. J lost 10 bases, V lost 6 bases, and 6 bases had no gene match. This CDR3 has 14 amino acids. Written as DNA, the CDR3 is TGTGCCAGCAGCCGGACTAGCGGGAGCTGGGAGCAGTTCTTC. Amino acid sequence: CASSRTSGSWEQFF.

The rearrangement uses TRBV6-6 and TRBJ2-5; 8 nucleotides line up with TRBD2. The CDR3 totals 13 residues. Germline loops: CDR1 MNHNY, CDR2 SVGAGI (reference sequence). Trimming cost V 6 bases and J 1 base; bases outside gene matches: 1. The CDR3 region is CASRRGVQETQYF. DNA of the CDR3: TGTGCCAGCAGGCGGGGGGTCCAAGAGACCCAGTACTTC.

Of note for this clonotype: This may arise from a read error, as a much more abundant clone is one base away. The J gene is TRBJ2-2, the V gene TRBV12-3 or TRBV12-4; D is possibly TRBD1 or TRBD2 (6 bases each). Deletions cut 1 base from V and 6 bases from J, with 15 bases between. This CDR3 has 16 amino acids. CDR3 residues: CASSLGGGHLPGELFF. For the CDR3, the DNA is TGTGCCAGCAGTTTAGGAGGGGGGCATCTTCCCGGGGAGCTGTTTTTT.

The rearrangement links TRBV7-9 to TRBJ2-1; TRBD2 is a possible D gene (7 bases). Germline CDR1 reads SEHNR; CDR2 reads FQNEAQ (reference sequence). This CDR3 has 17 residues. The ends were cut back, 6 bases at V and 2 bases at J, with 20 bases in the middle. The CDR3 is CASRRGGRGPTYNEQFF. The CDR3 DNA follows: TGTGCCAGCAGGCGCGGCGGGCGGGGGCCGACCTACAATGAGCAGTTCTTC.

As regards this clonotype: The final CDR3 position lacks the conserved phenylalanine or tryptophan, pointing to a likely read error. J is TRBJ1-2 and V is TRBV12-3 or TRBV12-4, with D uncertain. There are 12 residues in the CDR3. V lost 6 bases, J lost 8 bases, and 13 bases lay in between. This CDR3 reads CASRIHGGGYTY. The CDR3 bases are TGTGCCAGCAGGATACATGGAGGAGGCTACACCTAC.